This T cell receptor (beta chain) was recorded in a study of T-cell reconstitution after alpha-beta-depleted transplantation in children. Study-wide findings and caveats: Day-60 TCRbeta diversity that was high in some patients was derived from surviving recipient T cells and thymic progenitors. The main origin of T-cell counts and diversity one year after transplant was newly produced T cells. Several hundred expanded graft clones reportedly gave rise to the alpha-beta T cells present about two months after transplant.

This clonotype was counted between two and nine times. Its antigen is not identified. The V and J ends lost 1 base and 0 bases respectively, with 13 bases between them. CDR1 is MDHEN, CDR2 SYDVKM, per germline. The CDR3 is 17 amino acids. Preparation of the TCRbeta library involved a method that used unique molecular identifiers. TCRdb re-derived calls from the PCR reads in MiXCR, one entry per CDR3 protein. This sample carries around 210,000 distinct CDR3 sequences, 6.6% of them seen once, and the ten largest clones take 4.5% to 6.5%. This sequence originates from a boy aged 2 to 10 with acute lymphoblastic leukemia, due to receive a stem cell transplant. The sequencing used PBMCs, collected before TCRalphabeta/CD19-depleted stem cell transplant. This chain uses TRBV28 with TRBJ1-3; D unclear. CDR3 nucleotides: TGTGCCAGCAGTTTATTAAACTCCGGATACTCTGGAAACACCATATATTTT. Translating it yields CASSLLNSGYSGNTIYF.